Below, 9 T cell receptor beta chains from the same sample are listed, as sequenced in a study of identical twins. Each CDR3 protein is one row after TCRdb ran MiXCR on the 5' RACE reads. The repertoire includes roughly 18,000 distinct CDR3 sequences, just under 70% of them detected once, and over 4.5% sits in the top ten. Sample: memory (CD45RO+) T cells sorted from blood. The receptors stem from a young woman in good health. This table probably holds off-target reads from a library built for another chain.

The sample holds one count of this clonotype. The rearrangement uses TRBV11-2 and TRBJ2-1; TRBD2 aligns across 11 bases. The junction had 10 bases not matched to a gene; V was cut back by 5 bases and J by 4 bases. Germline V gene data show CDR1 as SGHAT and CDR2 as FQNNGV. CDR3 length equals 17 residues. The CDR3 DNA is TGTGCCAGCAGCCCTGCCCGAGGACTAGCGGGTTACAATGAGCAGTTCTTC. Protein: CASSPARGLAGYNEQFF.

V and J are TRBV11-2 and TRBJ2-1; the D gene is possibly TRBD2 (5 bases). The CDR3 has 17 amino acids. V shed 1 base and J shed 0 bases, with 13 bases lying between them. Germline loops: CDR1 SGHAT, CDR2 FQNNGV. CDR3 DNA: TGTGCCAGCAGCTTAGTCCGACGGAGGAGCTCCTACAATGAGCAGTTCTTC. This sequence encodes CASSLVRRRSSYNEQFF.

A single count supports this clonotype. V gene TRBV29-1 combines with J gene TRBJ1-1; 8 bases map to TRBD1. The J segment lost 6 bases and the V segment lost 5 bases, leaving 11 bases of the junction unmatched. Germline CDR1 reads SQVTM; CDR2 reads ANQGSEA. The CDR3 has 14 residues. The CDR3 reads CSVPAGTGFAEAFF. The CDR3 DNA reads TGCAGCGTTCCTGCCGGGACAGGTTTCGCTGAAGCTTTCTTT. The full variable domain, rest sourced from reference TRBV29-1 and TRBJ1-1, is SAVISQKPSRDICQRGTSLTIQCQVDSQVTMMFWYRQQPGQSLTLIATANQGSEATYESGFVIDKFPISRPNLTFSTLTVSNMSPEDSSIYLCSVPAGTGFAEAFFGQGTRLTVV.

The V call is TRBV14, the J call TRBJ2-2, with unresolved D. Between the trimmed V and J ends, which lost 2 bases and 6 bases, there was a span of 10 bases. CDR3 length: 14 residues. Germline V CDR1 and CDR2: SGHDN, FVKESK. CDR3 region: CASSQLREAGELFF. CDR3 in DNA: TGTGCCAGCAGCCAACTAAGGGAAGCCGGGGAGCTGTTTTTT.

J is TRBJ2-3 and V is TRBV2; 10 positions match TRBD2. The length of the CDR3 is 16 residues. The J segment lost 4 bases and the V segment lost 6 bases, leaving 10 bases of the junction unmatched. In germline, CDR1 is SNHLY, CDR2 FYNNEI. DNA for the CDR3: TGTGCCAGCAGACTTGGGAGCGGGAGGGCCTCAGATACGCAGTATTTT. It translates to CASRLGSGRASDTQYF.

The chain links TRBV5-4 to TRBJ2-1, with D unresolved. Per the germline V gene, CDR1 is SGHNT and CDR2 is YYREEE (reference sequence). V lost 3 bases, J lost 7 bases, and 11 bases lay in between. CDR3 length equals 13 residues. CDR3: CASSSSIRNEQFF. DNA for the CDR3: TGTGCCAGCAGCTCGTCGATTCGGAATGAGCAGTTCTTC.

The rearrangement joins TRBV15 to TRBJ2-1, with 7 nucleotides matching TRBD2. The length of the CDR3 is 13 residues. The germline gives CDR1 LNHNV, CDR2 YYDKDF (reference sequence). The V and J ends lost 1 base and 9 bases, in that order; junction bases with no gene match: 3. As DNA, the CDR3 is TGTGCCACCAGCAGAGGGACTAGAGTTGAGCAGTTCTTC. Residues: CATSRGTRVEQFF. The variable domain in full, with the rest retrieved from reference TRBV15 and TRBJ2-1, is DAMVIQNPRYQVTQFGKPVTLSCSQTLNHNVMYWYQQKSSQAPKLLFHYYDKDFNNEADTPDNFQSRRPNTSFCFLDIRSPGLGDTAMYLCATSRGTRVEQFFGPGTRLTVL.

The gene calls are TRBV7-6 and TRBJ2-2, with D maybe TRBD2 (5 bases). The CDR3 runs 14 residues. The V and J ends lost 5 bases and 3 bases respectively, with 10 bases between them. From germline, CDR1 is SGHVS and CDR2 FNYEAQ. The CDR3 region is CASSTLGDTGELFF. CDR3 coding DNA: TGTGCCAGCAGCACCCTCGGGGACACCGGGGAGCTGTTTTTT.

This clonotype was picked up a small number of times. The chain uses TRBV11-3 and TRBJ2-7; D unclear. V was pared by 1 base and J by 5 bases, with 6 bases between. The CDR3 runs to 12 residues. The germline CDR1 and CDR2 sequences are SGHNT and YENEEA. The CDR3 DNA reads TGTGCCAGCAGCTTAGGGGGAAACGAGCAGTACTTC. Translation: CASSLGGNEQYF.